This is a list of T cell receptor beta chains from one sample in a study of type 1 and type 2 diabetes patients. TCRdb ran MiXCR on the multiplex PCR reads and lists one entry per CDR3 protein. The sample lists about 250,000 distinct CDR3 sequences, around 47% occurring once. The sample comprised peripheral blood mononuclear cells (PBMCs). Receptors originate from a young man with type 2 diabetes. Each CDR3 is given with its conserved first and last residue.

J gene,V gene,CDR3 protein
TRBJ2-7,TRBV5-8,CASTNGGGTYF
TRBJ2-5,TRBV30,CAWSEGRETQYF
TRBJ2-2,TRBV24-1,CATSASAGVAGGITGELFF
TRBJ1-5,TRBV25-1,CASSEDRADQPQHF
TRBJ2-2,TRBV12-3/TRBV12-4,CASSLINIPTGELFF
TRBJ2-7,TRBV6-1,CASTIGWGSGSDEQYF
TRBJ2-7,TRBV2,CASSETAGSYEQYF
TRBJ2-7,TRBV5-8,CASTPLGQGFSYEQYF
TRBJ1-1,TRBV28,CASNIPGRGTFEAFF
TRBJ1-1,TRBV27,CASSLQRAEAFF
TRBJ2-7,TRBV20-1,CSARGQAFYEQYF
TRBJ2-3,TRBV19,CASTLSGGGLGTDMQYF
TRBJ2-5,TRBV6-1,CASSYAGTAQETQYF
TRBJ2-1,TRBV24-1,CATSDPAGSSYNEQFF
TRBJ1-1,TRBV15,CATSRNRGQTEAFF
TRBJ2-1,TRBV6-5,CASSRGTSGVSYNEQFF
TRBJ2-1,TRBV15,CATSSPYRLSTSDEQFF
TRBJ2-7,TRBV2,CASSVGETSGSYEQYF